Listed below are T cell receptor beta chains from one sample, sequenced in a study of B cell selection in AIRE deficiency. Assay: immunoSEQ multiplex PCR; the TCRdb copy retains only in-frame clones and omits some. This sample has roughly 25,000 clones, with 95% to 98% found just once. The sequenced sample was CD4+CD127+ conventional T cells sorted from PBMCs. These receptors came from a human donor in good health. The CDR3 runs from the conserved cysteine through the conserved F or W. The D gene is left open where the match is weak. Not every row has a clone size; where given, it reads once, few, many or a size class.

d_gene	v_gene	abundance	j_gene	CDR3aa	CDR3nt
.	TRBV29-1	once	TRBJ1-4	CSVEDEAGLEKLFF	TGCAGCGTTGAAGATGAAGCGGGGCTTGAAAAACTGTTTTTT
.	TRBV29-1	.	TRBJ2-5	CSVEVPGTLRETQYF	TGCAGCGTTGAAGTTCCCGGGACCTTGAGGGAGACCCAGTACTTC
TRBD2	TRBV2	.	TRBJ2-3	CASSEGRGTDTQYF	TGTGCCAGCAGTGAAGGGCGGGGGACAGATACGCAGTATTTT
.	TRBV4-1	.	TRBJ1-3	CASSQPQSGSTIYF	TGCGCCAGCAGCCAACCCCAGAGTGGGAGCACCATATATTTT
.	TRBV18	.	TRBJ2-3	CASSPIPDTQYF	TGTGCCAGCTCACCAATTCCAGATACGCAGTATTTT
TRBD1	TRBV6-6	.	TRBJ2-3	CASSRPGTATDTQYF	TGTGCCAGCAGTCGTCCCGGGACAGCCACAGATACGCAGTATTTT
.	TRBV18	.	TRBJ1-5	CASSPGSRDQPQHF	TGTGCCAGCTCACCAGGTTCGAGGGATCAGCCCCAGCATTTT
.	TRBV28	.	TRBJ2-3	CASRSGVPTDTQYF	TGTGCCAGCAGATCCGGGGTACCCACAGATACGCAGTATTTT
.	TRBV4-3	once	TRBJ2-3	CASSVERGTDTQYF	TGCGCCAGCAGTGTAGAGCGGGGCACAGATACGCAGTATTTT
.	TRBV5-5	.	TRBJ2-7	CASTPGNYYEQYF	TGTGCCAGCACCCCCGGGAACTACTACGAGCAGTACTTC
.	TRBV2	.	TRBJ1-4	CASSRGVHVANEKLFF	TGTGCCAGCAGCCGGGGGGTTCATGTAGCTAATGAAAAACTGTTTTTT
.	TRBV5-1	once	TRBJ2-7	CASSLRPPDGNYDEQYF	TGCGCCAGCAGCTTGAGGCCCCCCGACGGAAATTACGACGAGCAGTACTTC
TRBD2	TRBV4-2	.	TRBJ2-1	CASSQRSSGYNEQFF	TGTGCCAGCAGCCAAAGGTCTAGCGGATACAATGAGCAGTTCTTC
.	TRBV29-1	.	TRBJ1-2	CSFPTGLRGYTF	TGCAGCTTCCCGACAGGTCTACGAGGCTACACCTTC
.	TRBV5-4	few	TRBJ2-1	CASSLGGASSYNEQFF	TGTGCCAGCAGCTTGGGGGGGGCTAGCTCCTACAATGAGCAGTTCTTC
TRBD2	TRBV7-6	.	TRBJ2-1	CASSDRGWSSGSTYNEQFF	TGTGCCAGCAGTGACAGGGGTTGGTCTAGCGGGAGTACCTACAATGAGCAGTTCTTC